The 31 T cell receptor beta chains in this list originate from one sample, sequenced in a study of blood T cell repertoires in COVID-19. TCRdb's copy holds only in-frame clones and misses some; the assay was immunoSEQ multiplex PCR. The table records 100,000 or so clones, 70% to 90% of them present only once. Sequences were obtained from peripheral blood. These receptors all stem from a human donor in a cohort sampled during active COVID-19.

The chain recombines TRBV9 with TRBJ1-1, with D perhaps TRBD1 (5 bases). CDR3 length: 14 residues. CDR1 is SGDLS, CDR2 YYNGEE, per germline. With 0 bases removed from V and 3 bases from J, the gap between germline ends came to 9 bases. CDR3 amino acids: CASSVGAGYTEAFF. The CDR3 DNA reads TGTGCCAGCAGCGTAGGGGCAGGGTACACTGAAGCTTTCTTT.

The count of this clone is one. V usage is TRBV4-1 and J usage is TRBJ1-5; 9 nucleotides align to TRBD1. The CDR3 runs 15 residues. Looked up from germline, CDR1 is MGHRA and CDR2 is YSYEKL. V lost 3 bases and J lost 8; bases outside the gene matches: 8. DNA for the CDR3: TGCGCCAGCAGCCACGCCCGGACAGGGGATAAGCCCCAGCATTTT. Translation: CASSHARTGDKPQHF.

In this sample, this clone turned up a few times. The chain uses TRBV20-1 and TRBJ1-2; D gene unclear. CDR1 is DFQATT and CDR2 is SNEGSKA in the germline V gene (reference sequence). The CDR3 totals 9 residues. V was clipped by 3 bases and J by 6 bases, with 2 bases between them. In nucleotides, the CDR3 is TGCAGTGCTAGCGATGGCTACACCTTC. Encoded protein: CSASDGYTF.

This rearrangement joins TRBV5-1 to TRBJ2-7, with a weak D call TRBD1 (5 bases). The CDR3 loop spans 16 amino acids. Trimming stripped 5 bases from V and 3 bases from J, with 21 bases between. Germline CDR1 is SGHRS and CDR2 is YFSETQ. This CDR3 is CASSATTGVSLYEQYF. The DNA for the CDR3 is TGCGCCAGCAGTGCCACCACAGGAGTCTCCCTCTACGAGCAGTACTTC.

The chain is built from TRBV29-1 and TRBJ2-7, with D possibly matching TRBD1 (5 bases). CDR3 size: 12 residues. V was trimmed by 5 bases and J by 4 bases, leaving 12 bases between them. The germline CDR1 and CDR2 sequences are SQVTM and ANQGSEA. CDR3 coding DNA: TGCAGCGTTACAGGCTTTCGGTACGAGCAGTACTTC. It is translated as CSVTGFRYEQYF.

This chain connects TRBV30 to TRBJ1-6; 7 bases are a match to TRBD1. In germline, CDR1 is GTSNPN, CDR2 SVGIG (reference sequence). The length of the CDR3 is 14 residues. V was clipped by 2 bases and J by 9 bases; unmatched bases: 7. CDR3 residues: CAWSPGTERSPLHF. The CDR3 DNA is TGTGCCTGGAGTCCCGGGACAGAACGTTCACCCCTCCACTTT.

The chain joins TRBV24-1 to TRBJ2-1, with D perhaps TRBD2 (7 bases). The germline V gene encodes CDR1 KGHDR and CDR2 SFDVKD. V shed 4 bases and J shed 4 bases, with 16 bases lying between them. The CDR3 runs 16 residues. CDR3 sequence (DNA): TGTGCCACCAGTGACTCTACGGGGGGCGGGTACAATGAGCAGTTCTTC. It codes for CATSDSTGGGYNEQFF.

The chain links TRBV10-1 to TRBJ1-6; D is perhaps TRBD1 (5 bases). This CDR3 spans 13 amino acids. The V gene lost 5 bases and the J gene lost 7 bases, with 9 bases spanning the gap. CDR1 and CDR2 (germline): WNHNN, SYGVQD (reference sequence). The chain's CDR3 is CASSQGGNSPLHF. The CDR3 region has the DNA TGCGCCAGCAGTCAGGGTGGAAATTCACCCCTCCACTTT.

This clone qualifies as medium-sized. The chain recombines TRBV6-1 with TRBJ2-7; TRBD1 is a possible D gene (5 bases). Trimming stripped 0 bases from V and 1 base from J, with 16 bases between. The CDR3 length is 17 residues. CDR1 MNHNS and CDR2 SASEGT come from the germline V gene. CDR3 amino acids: CASSEASVPGFSYEQYF. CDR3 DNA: TGTGCCAGCAGTGAAGCCAGTGTGCCAGGGTTTTCCTACGAGCAGTACTTC.

The CDR3 region is CASSLGTAVWYGYTF. The CDR3 DNA sequence: TGCGCCAGCAGCTTGGGGACAGCGGTTTGGTATGGCTACACCTTC. The chain carries TRBV5-1 and TRBJ1-2; tentative D call: TRBD1 (6 bases). V lost 0 bases to trimming and J lost 5 bases, with 14 bases between them. Germline V lookup: CDR1 SGHRS, CDR2 YFSETQ. The CDR3 has 15 residues. The full variable domain, its missing parts supplied by reference TRBV5-1 and TRBJ1-2, is KAGVTQTPRYLIKTRGQQVTLSCSPISGHRSVSWYQQTPGQGLQFLFEYFSETQRNKGNFPGRFSGRQFSNSRSEMNVSTLELGDSALYLCASSLGTAVWYGYTFGSGTRLTVV.

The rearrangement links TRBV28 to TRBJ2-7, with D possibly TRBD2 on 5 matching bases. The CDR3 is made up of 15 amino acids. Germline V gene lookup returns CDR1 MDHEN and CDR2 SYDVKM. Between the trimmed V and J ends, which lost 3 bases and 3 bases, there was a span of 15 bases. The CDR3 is CASSLYPSGVYEQYF. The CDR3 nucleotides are TGTGCCAGCAGTTTGTACCCAAGCGGCGTCTACGAGCAGTACTTC.

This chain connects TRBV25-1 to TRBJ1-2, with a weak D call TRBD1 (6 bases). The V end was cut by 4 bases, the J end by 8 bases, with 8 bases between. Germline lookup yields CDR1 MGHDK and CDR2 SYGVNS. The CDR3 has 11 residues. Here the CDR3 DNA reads TGTGCCAGCAGTGGGGGGGGCGGCTACACCTTC. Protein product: CASSGGGGYTF.

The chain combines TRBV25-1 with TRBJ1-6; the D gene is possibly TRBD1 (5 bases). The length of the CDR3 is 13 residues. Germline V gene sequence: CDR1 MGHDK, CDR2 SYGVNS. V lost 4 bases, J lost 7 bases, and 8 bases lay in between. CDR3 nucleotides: TGTGCCAGCAGTGTGGGGCTGAATTCACCCCTCCACTTT. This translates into CASSVGLNSPLHF.

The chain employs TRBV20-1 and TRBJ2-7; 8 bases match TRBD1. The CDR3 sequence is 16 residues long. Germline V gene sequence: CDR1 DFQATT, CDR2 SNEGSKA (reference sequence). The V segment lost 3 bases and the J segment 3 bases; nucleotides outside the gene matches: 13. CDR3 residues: CSASFRGPGVLYEQYF. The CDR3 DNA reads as TGCAGTGCTAGTTTCAGGGGGCCCGGAGTCCTCTACGAGCAGTACTTC.

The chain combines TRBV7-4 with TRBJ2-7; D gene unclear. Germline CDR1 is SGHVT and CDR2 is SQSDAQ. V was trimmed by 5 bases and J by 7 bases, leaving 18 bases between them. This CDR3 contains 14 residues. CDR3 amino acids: CASSAFEAPSEQYF. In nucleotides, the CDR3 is TGTGCCAGCAGCGCCTTCGAGGCCCCCTCTGAGCAGTACTTC.

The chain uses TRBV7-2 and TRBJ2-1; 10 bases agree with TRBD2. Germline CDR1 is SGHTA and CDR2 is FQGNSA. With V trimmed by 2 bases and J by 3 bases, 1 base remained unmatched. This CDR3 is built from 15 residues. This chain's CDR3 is CASSLTSGDYNEQFF. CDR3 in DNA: TGTGCCAGCAGCTTAACTAGCGGGGACTACAATGAGCAGTTCTTC.

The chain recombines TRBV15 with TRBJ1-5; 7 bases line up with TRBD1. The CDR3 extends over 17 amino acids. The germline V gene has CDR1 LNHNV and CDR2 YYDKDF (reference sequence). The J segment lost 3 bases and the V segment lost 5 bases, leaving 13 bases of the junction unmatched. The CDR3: CATSPGTAHPDNQPQHF. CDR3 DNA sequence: TGTGCCACCAGCCCAGGGACAGCGCACCCCGACAATCAGCCCCAGCATTTT.

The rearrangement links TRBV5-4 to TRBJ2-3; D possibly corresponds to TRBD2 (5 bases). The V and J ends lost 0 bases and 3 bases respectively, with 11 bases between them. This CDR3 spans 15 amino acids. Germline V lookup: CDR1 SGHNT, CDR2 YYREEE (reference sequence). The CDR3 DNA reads TGTGCCAGCAGCTTGGGATGGCGAGGGACAGATACGCAGTATTTT. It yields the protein CASSLGWRGTDTQYF.

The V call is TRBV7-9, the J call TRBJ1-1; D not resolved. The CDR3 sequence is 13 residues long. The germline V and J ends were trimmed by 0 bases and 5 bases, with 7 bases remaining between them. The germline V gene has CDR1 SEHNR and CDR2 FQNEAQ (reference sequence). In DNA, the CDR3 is TGTGCCAGCAGCTTAGCCACTTCAACTGAAGCTTTCTTT. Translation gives CASSLATSTEAFF. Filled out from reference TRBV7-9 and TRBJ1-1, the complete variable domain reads DTGVSQNPRHKITKRGQNVTFRCDPISEHNRLYWYRQTLGQGPEFLTYFQNEAQLEKSRLLSDRFSAERPKGSFSTLEIQRTEQGDSAMYLCASSLATSTEAFFGQGTRLTVV.

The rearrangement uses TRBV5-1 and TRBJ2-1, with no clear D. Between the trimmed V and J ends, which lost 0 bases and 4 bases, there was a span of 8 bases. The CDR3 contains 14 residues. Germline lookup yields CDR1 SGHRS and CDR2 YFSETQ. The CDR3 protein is CASSLGSPYNEQFF. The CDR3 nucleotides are TGCGCCAGCAGCTTGGGGAGCCCTTACAATGAGCAGTTCTTC.

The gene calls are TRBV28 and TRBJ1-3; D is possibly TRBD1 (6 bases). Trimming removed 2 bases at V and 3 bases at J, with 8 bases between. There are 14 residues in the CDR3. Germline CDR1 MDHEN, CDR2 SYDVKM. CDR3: CASSLHRVGNTIYF. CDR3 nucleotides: TGTGCCAGCAGTTTACACAGGGTTGGAAACACCATATATTTT. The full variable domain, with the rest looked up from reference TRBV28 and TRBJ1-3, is DVKVTQSSRYLVKRTGEKVFLECVQDMDHENMFWYRQDPGLGLRLIYFSYDVKMKEKGDIPEGYSVSREKKERFSLILESASTNQTSMYLCASSLHRVGNTIYFGEGSWLTVV.

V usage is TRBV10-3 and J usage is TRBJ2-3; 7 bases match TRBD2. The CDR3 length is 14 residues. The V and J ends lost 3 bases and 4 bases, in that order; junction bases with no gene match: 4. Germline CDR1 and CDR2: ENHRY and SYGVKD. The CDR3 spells CAISDGRDADTQYF. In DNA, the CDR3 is TGTGCCATCAGTGATGGGAGGGATGCAGATACGCAGTATTTT.

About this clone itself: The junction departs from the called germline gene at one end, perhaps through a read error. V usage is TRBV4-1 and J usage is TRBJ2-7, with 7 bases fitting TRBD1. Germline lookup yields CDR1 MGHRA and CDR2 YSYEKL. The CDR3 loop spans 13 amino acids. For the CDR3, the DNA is TGCGCCAGCAGCCAAGCGCCGAGCAGGGGGATTCACTTC. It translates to CASSQAPSRGIHF.

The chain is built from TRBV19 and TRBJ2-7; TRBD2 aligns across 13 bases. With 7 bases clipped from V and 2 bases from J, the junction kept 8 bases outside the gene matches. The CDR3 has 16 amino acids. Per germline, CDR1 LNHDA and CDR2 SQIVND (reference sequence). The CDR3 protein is CASTQGTSGTPYEQYF. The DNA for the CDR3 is TGTGCCAGTACCCAAGGGACTAGCGGGACCCCCTACGAGCAGTACTTC.

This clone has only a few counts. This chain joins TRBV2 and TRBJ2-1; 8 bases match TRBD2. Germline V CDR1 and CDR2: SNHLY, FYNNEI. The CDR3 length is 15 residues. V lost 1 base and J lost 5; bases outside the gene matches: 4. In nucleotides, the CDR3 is TGTGCCAGCAGTGAAGAACTAGCGGCCAACAATGAGCAGTTCTTC. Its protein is CASSEELAANNEQFF.

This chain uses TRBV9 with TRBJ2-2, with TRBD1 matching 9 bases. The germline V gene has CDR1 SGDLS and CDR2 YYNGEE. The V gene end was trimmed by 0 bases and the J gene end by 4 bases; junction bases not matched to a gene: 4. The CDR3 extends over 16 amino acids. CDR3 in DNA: TGTGCCAGCAGCGTAGAACGGGACAGGGCCACCGGGGAGCTGTTTTTT. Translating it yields CASSVERDRATGELFF.

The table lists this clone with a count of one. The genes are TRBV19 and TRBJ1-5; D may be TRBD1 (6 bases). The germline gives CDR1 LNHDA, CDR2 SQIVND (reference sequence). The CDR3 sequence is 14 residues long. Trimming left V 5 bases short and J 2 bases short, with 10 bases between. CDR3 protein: CASSWGRGNQPQHF. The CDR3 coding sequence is TGTGCCAGTAGTTGGGGGCGCGGCAATCAGCCCCAGCATTTT.

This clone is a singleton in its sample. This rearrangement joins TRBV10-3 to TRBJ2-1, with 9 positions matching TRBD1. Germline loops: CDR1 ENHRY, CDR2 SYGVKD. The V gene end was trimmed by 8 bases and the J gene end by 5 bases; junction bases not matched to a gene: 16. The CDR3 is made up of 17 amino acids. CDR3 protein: CAISPGMSGQGDNEQFF. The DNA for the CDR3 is TGTGCCATCTCCCCAGGGATGTCGGGACAGGGAGACAATGAGCAGTTCTTC.

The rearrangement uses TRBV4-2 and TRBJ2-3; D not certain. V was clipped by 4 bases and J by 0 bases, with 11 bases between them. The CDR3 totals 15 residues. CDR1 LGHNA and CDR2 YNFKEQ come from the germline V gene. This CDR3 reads CASSLTRLSTDTQYF. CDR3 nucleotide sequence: TGTGCCAGCAGCCTGACTCGCTTAAGCACAGATACGCAGTATTTT.

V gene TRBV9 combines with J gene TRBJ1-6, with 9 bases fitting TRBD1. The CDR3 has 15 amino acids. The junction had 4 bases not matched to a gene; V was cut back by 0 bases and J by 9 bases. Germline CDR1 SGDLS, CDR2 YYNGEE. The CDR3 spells CASSVGGTGFSPLHF. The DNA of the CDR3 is TGTGCCAGCAGCGTAGGAGGGACAGGGTTTTCACCCCTCCACTTT.

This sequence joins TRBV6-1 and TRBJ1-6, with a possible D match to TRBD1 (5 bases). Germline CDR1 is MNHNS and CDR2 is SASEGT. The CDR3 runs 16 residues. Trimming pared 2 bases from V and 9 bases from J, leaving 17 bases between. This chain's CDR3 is CASSELFGGVVSPLHF. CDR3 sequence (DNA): TGTGCCAGCAGTGAATTATTCGGGGGGGTTGTTTCACCCCTCCACTTT.